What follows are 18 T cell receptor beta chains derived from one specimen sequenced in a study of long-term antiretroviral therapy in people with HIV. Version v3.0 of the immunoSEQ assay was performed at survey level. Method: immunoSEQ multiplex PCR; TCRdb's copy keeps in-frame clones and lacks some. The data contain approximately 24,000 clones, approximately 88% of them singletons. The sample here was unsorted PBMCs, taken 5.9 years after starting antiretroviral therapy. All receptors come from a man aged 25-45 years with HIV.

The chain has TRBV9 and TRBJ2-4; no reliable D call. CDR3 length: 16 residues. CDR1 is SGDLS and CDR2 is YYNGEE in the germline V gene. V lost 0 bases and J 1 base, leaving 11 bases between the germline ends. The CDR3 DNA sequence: TGTGCCAGCAGCGTAGGGTCAGGTGGGGCCAAAAACATTCAGTACTTC. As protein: CASSVGSGGAKNIQYF. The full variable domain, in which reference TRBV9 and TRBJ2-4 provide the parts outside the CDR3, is DSGVTQTPKHLITATGQRVTLRCSPRSGDLSVYWYQQSLDQGLQFLIQYYNGEERAKGNILERFSAQQFPDLHSELNLSSLELGDSALYFCASSVGSGGAKNIQYFGAGTRLSVL.

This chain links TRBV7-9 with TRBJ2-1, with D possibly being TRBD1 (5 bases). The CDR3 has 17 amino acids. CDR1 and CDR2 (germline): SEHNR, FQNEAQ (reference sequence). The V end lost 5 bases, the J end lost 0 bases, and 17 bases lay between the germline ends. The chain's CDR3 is CASSPQRTLVSYNEQFF. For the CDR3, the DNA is TGTGCCAGCAGCCCCCAGAGGACACTTGTCTCCTACAATGAGCAGTTCTTC.

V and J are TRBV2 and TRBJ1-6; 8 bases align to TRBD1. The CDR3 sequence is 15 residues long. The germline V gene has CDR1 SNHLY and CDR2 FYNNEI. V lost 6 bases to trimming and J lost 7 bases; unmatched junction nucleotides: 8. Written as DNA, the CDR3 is TGTGCCAGCAGCAACCCTCAGGGGGCGAATTCACCCCTCCACTTT. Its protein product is CASSNPQGANSPLHF. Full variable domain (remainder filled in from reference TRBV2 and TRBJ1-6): EPEVTQTPSHQVTQMGQEVILRCVPISNHLYFYWYRQILGQKVEFLVSFYNNEISEKSEIFDDQFSVERPDGSNFTLKIRSTKLEDSAMYFCASSNPQGANSPLHFGNGTRLTVT.

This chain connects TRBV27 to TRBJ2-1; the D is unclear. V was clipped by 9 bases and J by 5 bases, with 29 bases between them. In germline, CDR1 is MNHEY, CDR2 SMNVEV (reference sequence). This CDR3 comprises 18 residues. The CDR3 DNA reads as TGTGCCAGTCAACTACTCGGAGAACCCGTGGGTCTACACAATGAGCAGTTCTTC. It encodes CASQLLGEPVGLHNEQFF.

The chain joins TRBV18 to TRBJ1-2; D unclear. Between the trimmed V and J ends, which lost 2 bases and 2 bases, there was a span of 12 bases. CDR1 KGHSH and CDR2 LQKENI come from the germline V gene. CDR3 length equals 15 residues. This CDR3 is CASSPRLDGNYGYTF. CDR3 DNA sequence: TGTGCCAGCTCACCAAGGTTAGACGGGAACTATGGCTACACCTTC.

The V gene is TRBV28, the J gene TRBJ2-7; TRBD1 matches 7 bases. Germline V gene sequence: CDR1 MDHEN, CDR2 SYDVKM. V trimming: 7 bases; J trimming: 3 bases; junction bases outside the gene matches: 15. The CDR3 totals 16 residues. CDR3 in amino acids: CASTPWGQSPRYEQYF. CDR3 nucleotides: TGTGCCAGCACCCCCTGGGGACAGTCGCCCCGCTACGAGCAGTACTTC.

The CDR3 DNA reads as TGTGCCAGCAGCTCCTACCCGGGACAGGGTATTAGGACCGGGGAGCTGTTTTTT. This translates into CASSSYPGQGIRTGELFF. The J gene is TRBJ2-2, the V gene TRBV7-9, with 9 bases identical to TRBD1. The CDR3 sequence is 18 residues long. Germline CDR1 is SEHNR and CDR2 is FQNEAQ (reference sequence). Trimming removed 4 bases from V and 5 bases from J; junction bases left unmatched: 14.

CDR3 DNA: TGTGCCAGCAGCTTAGTTGGGAGGGGGCGGCTGGAAACTAATGAAAAACTGTTTTTT. Translated, it gives CASSLVGRGRLETNEKLFF. This rearrangement joins TRBV7-8 to TRBJ1-4; 7 bases are shared with TRBD1. After removal of 1 base from V and 1 base from J, the junction contained 12 bases not matched to a gene. The CDR3 has 19 residues. Germline V CDR1 and CDR2: SGHVS, FQNEAQ.

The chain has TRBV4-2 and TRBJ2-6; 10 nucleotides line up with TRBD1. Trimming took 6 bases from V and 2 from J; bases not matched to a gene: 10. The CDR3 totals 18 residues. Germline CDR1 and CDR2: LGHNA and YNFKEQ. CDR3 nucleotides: TGTGCCAGCAGAACCGGGACAGGGGTTTTAGCTGGGGCCAACGTCCTGACTTTC. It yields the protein CASRTGTGVLAGANVLTF.

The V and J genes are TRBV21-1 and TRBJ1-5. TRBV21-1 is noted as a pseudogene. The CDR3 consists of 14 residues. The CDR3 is CASSKQLSNQPQHF. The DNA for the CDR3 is TGTGCCAGCAGCAAACAGCTTAGCAATCAGCCCCAGCATTTT.

The CDR3 nucleotides read TGTGCCAGCAGCGTAGCGGGGGGGATGGGTTCGGACACTGAAGCTTTCTTT. Translation: CASSVAGGMGSDTEAFF. The gene calls are TRBV9 and TRBJ1-1; possibly TRBD1 for D (5 bases). Germline CDR1 and CDR2: SGDLS and YYNGEE. V shed 0 bases and J shed 3 bases, with 18 bases lying between them. This CDR3 is built from 17 residues.

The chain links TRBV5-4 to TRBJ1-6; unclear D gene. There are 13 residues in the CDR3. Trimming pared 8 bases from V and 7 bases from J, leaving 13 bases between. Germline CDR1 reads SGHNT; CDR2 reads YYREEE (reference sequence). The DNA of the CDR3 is TGTGCCAGTCACGGCGTCGGGAATTCACCCCTCCACTTT. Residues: CASHGVGNSPLHF.

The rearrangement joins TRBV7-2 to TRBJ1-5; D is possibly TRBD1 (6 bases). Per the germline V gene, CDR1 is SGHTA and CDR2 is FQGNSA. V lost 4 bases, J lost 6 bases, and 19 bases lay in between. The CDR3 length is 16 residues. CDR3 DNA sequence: TGTGCCAGCAGCTCGATACTGACAGGTCACAGTCAGCCCCAGCATTTT. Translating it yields CASSSILTGHSQPQHF.

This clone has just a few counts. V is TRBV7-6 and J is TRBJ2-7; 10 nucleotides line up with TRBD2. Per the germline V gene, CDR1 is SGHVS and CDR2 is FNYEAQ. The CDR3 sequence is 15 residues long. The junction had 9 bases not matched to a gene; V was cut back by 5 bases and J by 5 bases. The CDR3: CASSGGRAGGDEQYF. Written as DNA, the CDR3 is TGTGCCAGCAGCGGGGGCCGAGCGGGAGGGGACGAGCAGTACTTC.

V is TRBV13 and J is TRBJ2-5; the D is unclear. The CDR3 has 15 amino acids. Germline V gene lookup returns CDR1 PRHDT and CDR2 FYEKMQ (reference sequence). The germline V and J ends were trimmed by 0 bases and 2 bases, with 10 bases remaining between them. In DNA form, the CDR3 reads TGTGCCAGCAGCTTAGGTCAGCCCAAACAAGAGACCCAGTACTTC. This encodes CASSLGQPKQETQYF.

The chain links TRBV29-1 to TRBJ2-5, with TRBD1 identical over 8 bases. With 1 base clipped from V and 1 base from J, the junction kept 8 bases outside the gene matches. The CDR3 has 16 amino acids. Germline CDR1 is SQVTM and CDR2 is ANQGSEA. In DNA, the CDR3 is TGCAGCGTTGAAGGTCTTCCAGGGGGCCGCCAAGAGACCCAGTACTTC. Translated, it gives CSVEGLPGGRQETQYF.

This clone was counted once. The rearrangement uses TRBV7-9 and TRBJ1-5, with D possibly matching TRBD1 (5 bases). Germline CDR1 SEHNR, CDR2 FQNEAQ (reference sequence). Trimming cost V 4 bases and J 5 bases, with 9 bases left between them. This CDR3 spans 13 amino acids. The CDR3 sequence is CASSYVGDQPQHF. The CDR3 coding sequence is TGTGCCAGCAGCTACGTAGGGGATCAGCCCCAGCATTTT.

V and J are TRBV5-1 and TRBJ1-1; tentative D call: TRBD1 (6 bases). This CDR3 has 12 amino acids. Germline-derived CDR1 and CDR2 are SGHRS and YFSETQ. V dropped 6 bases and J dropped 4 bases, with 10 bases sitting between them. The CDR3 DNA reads TGCGCCAGCACCGGACAGACCACTGAAGCTTTCTTT. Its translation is CASTGQTTEAFF.